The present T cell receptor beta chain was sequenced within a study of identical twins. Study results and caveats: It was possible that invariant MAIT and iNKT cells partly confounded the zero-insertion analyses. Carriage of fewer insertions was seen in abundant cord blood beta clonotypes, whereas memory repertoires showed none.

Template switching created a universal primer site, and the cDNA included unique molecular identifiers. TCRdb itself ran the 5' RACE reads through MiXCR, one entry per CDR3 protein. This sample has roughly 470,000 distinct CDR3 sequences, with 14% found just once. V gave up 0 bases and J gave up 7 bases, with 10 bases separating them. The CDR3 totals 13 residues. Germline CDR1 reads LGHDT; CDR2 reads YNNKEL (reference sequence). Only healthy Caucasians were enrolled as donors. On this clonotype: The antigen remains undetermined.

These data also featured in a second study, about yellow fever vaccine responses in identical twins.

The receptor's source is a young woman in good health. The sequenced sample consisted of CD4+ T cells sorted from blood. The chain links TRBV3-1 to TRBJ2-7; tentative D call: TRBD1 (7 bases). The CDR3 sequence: CASSQDPGGEQYF. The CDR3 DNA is TGTGCCAGCAGCCAAGATCCAGGGGGGGAGCAGTACTTC.